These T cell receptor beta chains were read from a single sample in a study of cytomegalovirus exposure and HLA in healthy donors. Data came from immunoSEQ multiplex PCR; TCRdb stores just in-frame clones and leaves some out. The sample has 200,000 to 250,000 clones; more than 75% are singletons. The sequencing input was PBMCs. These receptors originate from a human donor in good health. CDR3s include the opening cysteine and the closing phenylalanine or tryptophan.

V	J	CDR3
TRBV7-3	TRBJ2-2	CASSLGQQTGELFF
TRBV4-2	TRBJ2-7	CASSQEVFSASGMYEQYF
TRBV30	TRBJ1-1	CAWSPGAGVPGAFF
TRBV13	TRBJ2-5	CASSLHGGSGQETQYF
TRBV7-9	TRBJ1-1	CSSSSLGGAAEAFF
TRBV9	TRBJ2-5	CASSVATGTGQETQYF
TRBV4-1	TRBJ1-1	CASSQMGQGPATEAFF
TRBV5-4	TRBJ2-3	CASSFLYPSGITDTQYF
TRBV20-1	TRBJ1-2	CSARTVRGYTF
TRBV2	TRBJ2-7	CASRDYLSYEQYF
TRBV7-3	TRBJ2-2	CASSPGHAGELFF
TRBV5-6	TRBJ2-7	CASSLGTAPYEQYF
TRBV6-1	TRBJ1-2	CASSVTDYGYTF
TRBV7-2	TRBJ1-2	CASSLDSLYGYTF
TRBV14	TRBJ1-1	CASSPYGGEAFF
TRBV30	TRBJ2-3	CAWSAAWGGADTQYF
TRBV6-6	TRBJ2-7	CASSKREGSYEQYF
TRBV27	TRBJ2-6	CASSSTYRSGANVLTF
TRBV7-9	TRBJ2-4	CASSLTSGPLYKNIQYF
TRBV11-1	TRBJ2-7	CASSSKGRTGVYEQYF
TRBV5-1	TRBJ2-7	CASSLGQGKYF
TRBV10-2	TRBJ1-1	CASSEPGQGGSLAEAFF
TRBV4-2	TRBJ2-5	CASSQPSTEREDGKETQYF
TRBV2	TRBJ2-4	CASRPGVGDIQYF
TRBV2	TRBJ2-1	CASSLLAPEQFF
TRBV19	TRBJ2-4	CASTPTSGRVGAKNIQYF
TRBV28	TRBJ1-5	CASSLQGIASNQPQHF
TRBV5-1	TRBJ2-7	CASSLASGGNYEQYF
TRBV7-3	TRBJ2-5	CASSFRGETQYF
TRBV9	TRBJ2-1	CASSARLAGGREQFF
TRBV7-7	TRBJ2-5	CASSAGTSGIETQYF
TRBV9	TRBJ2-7	CASSVDGQGGEQYF
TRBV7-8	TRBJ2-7	CASSFPGTDEQYF
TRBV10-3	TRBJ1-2	CAISASRTGGADYGYTF
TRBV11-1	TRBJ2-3	CASNGGGMTDTQYF
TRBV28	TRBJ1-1	CASSLFTGRAEAFF
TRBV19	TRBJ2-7	CASSVLAGGIYEQYF
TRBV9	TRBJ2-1	CASSVDGTSYNEQFF
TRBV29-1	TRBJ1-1	CSVLVAPGTEAFF
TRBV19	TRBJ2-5	CASSIVAGGPGETQYF
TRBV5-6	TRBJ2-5	CASSPKNPQETQYF
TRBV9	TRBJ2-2	CASSIGGLNTGELFF
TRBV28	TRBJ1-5	CASSFSFGTVNQPQHF
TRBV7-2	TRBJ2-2	CASSLYLITGELFF
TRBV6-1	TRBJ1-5	CARFRDSELGWPQHF
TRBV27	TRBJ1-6	CASSLLLYNSPLHF
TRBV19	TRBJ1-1	CASRVDRDTEAFF
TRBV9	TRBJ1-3	CASSDRDRGRGIYF
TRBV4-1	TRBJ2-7	CASSQERGGYEQYF
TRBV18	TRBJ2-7	CASSPGGAHEQYF
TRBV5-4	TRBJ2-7	CASSLALAGVDVEQYF
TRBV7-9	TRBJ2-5	CASSLGGRGRETQYF
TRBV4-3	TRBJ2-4	CASSPGYESKNIQYF
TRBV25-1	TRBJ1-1	CASRPPGVGMNTEAFF
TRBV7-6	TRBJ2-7	CASSKLWEGGSYEQYF